This TCR beta chain was recorded in a study of shared clonotypes between healthy human individuals. Study in general: Each donor's CD8 memory used one plate, CD8 naive two, each CD4 subset three.

Study-level results: Shared clonotypes: roughly 4.5% naive CD4, around 3.5% naive CD8, less than 2.5% memory CD4, roughly 0.4% memory CD8. Estimated richness values were generally larger in naive subsets than in memory subsets.

In the CD4+ fraction, cells were divided into CD45RA+ naive and CD45RA-negative memory subsets. Assay used: immunoSEQ multiplex PCR; TCRdb lists only in-frame clones, some missing. The sample shows 2 million to 2.5 million clones, under 95% of them seen only once. As concerns this clone: Its target is unknown.

The clonotype originates from a man between 18 and 29 years old in good health. Some clones in this sample may be carry-over from other donors' samples. Sequencing was done on a sample of naive CD4+ T cells from PBMCs. Subset given: CD45RA+ positively selected.

The CDR3 DNA is TGCGCCAGCAGCTTCGACACTAACACTGAAGCTTTCTTT. Translating it yields CASSFDTNTEAFF. The J gene is TRBJ1-1, the V gene TRBV5-1; D remains unclear. Deletions cut 2 bases from V and 2 bases from J, with 7 bases between. This CDR3 region has 13 residues. The germline gives CDR1 SGHRS, CDR2 YFSETQ.